This T cell receptor (beta chain) appears in the sequencing data of a study of T cell repertoires in cytomegalovirus infection. MiXCR was run by TCRdb on the reads, yielding one entry per CDR3 protein. The sample has approximately 500,000 distinct CDR3 sequences, approximately 15% seen once. This clonotype was found many times. Its specificity is not known. Study observations and caveats: HLA-C-restricted CMV-specific TCR beta clonotypes were dominant in the ex vivo response.

Input material: CD8+ T cells from PBMCs. The source is a human donor in good health (CMV status not recorded). Some clones in this sample may be carry-over from other donors' samples.

CDR3 bases: TGTGCCAGCAGTTTATCACGGACACGGGGCGGCTACGAGCAGTACTTC. Residues: CASSLSRTRGGYEQYF. The chain employs TRBV28 and TRBJ2-7; either TRBD1 or TRBD2 may fit D (5 bases each). The CDR3 has 16 amino acids. With 1 base removed from V and 3 bases from J, the gap between germline ends came to 16 bases. CDR1 and CDR2 (germline): MDHEN, SYDVKM.